This TCR beta chain appears in the sequencing data of a study of blood T cell repertoires in COVID-19. V dropped 1 base and J dropped 5 bases, with 8 bases sitting between them. Germline V gene lookup returns CDR1 SGHAT and CDR2 FQNNGV. The CDR3 spans 13 residues. Original processing methods: By means of reference gene primer amplification, nucleated cell counts were estimated. The assay was immunoSEQ multiplex PCR, and TCRdb's table has in-frame clones only and misses some. The D gene and trimming were derived from the DNA, and the V and J assignments and clone size from that table. The data contain some 48,000 clones, 70% to 90% of them singletons.

The sequence derives from a woman of 80 years or more with acute or convalescent COVID-19. This sequence joins TRBV11-2 and TRBJ1-2; a possible D gene is TRBD1 (6 bases). Sequencing was performed on peripheral blood. The chain's CDR3 is CASSLGQGYGYTF. DNA for the CDR3: TGTGCCAGCAGCTTAGGGCAGGGGTATGGCTACACCTTC.